This T cell receptor beta chain was recorded in a study of blood T cell repertoires in COVID-19. Assay used: immunoSEQ multiplex PCR; TCRdb lists only in-frame clones, some missing. This sample carries 130,000 to 150,000 clones, roughly 89% of them seen once, and the ten largest clones take under 9%. The CDR3 is 16 amino acids. Germline V gene lookup returns CDR1 SGHVS and CDR2 FQNEAQ. The junction had 6 bases not matched to a gene; V was cut back by 4 bases and J by 1 base. The receptor was isolated from a woman aged 45-65 years with active or convalescent COVID-19. The sequenced material came from peripheral blood. The chain links TRBV7-8 to TRBJ2-2, with 7 positions matching TRBD2. CDR3 region: CASSSPSGVNTGELFF. In nucleotides, the CDR3 is TGTGCCAGCAGCTCCCCTAGCGGCGTGAACACCGGGGAGCTGTTTTTT.